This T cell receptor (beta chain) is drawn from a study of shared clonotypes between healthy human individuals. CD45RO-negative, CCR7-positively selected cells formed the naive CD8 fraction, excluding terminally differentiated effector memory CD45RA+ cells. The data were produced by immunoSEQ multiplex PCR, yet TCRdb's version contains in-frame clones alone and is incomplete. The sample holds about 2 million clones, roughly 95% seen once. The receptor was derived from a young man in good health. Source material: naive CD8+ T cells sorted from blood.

The CDR3 DNA reads TGTGCCAGCAGCCCCCCCGCACCTCTCAATTCACCCCTCCACTTT. Amino acid sequence: CASSPPAPLNSPLHF. The chain combines TRBV7-2 with TRBJ1-6; D unclear. The length of the CDR3 is 15 residues. Germline V gene data show CDR1 as SGHTA and CDR2 as FQGNSA. Trimming shortened V by 5 bases and J by 7 bases, and 15 bases separated the two germline ends.